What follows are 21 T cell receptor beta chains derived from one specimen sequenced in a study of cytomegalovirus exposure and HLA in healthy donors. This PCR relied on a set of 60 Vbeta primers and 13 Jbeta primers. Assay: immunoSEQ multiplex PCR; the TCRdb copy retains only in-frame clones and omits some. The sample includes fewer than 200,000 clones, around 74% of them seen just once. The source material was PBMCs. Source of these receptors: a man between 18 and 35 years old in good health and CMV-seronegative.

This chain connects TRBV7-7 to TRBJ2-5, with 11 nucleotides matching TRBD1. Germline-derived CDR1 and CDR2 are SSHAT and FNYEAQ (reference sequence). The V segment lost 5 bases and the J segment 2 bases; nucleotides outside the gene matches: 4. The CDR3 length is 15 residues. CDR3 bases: TGTGCCAGCAGCGCTGGGACAGGGGGGCAAGAGACCCAGTACTTC. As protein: CASSAGTGGQETQYF.

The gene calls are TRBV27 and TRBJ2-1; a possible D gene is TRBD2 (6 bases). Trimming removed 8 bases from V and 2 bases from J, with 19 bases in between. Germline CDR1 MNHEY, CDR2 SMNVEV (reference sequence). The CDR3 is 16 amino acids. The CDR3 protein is CASYISAGSAYNEQFF. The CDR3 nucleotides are TGTGCCAGCTATATCTCCGCGGGGAGTGCCTACAATGAGCAGTTCTTC.

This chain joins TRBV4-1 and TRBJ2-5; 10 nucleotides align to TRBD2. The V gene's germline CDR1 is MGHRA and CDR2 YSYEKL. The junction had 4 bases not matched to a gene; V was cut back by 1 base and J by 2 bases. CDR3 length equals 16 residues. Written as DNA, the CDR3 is TGCGCCAGCAGCCAAGGACTAGCGGGCTCACAAGAGACCCAGTACTTC. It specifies CASSQGLAGSQETQYF.

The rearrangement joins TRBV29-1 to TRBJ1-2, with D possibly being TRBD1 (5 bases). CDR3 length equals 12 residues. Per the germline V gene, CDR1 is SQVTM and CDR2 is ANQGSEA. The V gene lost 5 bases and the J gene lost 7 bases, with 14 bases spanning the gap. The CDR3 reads CSVPHGRVGYTF. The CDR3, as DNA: TGCAGCGTTCCCCACGGCAGGGTTGGCTACACCTTC.

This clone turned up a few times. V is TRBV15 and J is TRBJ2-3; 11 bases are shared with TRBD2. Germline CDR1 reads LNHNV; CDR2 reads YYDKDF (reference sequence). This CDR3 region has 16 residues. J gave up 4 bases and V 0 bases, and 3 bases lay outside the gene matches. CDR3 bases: TGTGCCACCAGCAGAGATCTAGCGGGAGGCCCAGATACGCAGTATTTT. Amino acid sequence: CATSRDLAGGPDTQYF. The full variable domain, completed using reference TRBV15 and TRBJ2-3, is DAMVIQNPRYQVTQFGKPVTLSCSQTLNHNVMYWYQQKSSQAPKLLFHYYDKDFNNEADTPDNFQSRRPNTSFCFLDIRSPGLGDTAMYLCATSRDLAGGPDTQYFGPGTRLTVL.

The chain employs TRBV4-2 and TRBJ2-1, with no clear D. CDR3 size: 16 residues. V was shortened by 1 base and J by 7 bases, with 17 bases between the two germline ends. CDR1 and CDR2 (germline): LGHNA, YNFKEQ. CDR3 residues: CASSQASVIQSNEQFF. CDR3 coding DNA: TGTGCCAGCAGCCAAGCGAGCGTTATCCAGTCGAATGAGCAGTTCTTC.

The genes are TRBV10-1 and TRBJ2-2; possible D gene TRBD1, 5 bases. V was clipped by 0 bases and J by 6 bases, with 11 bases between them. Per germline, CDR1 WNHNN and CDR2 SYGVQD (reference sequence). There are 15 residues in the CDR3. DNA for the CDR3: TGCGCCAGCAGTGAGTCGAAGGGGTTCGCCGGGGAGCTGTTTTTT. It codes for CASSESKGFAGELFF.

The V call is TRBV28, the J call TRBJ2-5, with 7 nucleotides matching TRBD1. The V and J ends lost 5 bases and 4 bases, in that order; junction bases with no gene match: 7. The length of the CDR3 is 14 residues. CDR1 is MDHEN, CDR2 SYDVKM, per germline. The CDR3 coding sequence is TGTGCCAGCAGTATCAACAGGGGTTTAGAGACCCAGTACTTC. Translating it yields CASSINRGLETQYF. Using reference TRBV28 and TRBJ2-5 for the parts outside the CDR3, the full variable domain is DVKVTQSSRYLVKRTGEKVFLECVQDMDHENMFWYRQDPGLGLRLIYFSYDVKMKEKGDIPEGYSVSREKKERFSLILESASTNQTSMYLCASSINRGLETQYFGPGTRLLVL.

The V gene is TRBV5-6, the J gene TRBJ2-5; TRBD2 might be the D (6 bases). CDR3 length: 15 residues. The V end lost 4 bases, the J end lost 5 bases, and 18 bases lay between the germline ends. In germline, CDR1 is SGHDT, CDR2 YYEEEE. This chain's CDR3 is CASSLRTLGGETQYF. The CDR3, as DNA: TGTGCCAGCAGCCTGCGGACGCTCGGGGGTGAGACCCAGTACTTC.

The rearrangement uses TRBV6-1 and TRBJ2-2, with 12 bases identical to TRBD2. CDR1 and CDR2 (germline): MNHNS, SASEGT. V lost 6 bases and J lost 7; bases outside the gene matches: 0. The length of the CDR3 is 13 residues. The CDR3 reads CASRLAGGGELFF. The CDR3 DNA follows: TGTGCCAGCAGACTAGCGGGAGGCGGGGAGCTGTTTTTT.

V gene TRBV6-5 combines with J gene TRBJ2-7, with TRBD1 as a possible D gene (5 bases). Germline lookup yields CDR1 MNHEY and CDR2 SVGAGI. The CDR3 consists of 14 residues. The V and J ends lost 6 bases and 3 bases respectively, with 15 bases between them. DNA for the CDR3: TGTGCCAGCAGCCCGACGTCAGGGAACTACGAGCAGTACTTC. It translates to CASSPTSGNYEQYF.

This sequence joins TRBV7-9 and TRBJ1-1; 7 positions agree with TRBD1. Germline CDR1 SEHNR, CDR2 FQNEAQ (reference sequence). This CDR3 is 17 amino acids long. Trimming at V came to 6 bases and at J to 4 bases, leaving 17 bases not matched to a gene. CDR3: CASRPPIRQGWSTEAFF. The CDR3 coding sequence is TGTGCCAGCAGGCCACCGATAAGACAGGGATGGAGCACTGAAGCTTTCTTT.

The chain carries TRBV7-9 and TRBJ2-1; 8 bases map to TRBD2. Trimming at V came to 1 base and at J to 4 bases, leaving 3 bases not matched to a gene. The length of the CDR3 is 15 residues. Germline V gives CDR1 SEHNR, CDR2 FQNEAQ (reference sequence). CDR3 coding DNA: TGTGCCAGCAGCTTAGAAGTAGCGGGATACAATGAGCAGTTCTTC. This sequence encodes CASSLEVAGYNEQFF.

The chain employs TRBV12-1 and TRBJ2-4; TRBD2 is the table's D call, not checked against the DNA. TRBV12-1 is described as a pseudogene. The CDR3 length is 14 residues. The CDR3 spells CASSFPPVRNIQYF. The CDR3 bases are TGTGCCAGCAGCTTCCCTCCGGTGAGGAACATTCAGTACTTC.

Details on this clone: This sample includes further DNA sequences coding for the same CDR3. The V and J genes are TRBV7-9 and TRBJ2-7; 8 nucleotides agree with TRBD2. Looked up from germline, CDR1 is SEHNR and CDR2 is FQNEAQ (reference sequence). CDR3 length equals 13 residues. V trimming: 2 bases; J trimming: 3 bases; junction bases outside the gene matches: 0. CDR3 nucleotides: TGTGCCAGCAGCTTAACTAGCGGCTACGAGCAGTACTTC. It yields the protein CASSLTSGYEQYF.

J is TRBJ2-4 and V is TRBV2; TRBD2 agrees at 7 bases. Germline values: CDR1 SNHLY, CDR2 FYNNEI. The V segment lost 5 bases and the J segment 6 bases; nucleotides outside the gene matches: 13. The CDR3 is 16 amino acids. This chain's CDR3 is CASSHRGLLLGNIQYF. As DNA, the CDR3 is TGTGCCAGCAGTCATAGGGGACTACTGTTGGGAAACATTCAGTACTTC.

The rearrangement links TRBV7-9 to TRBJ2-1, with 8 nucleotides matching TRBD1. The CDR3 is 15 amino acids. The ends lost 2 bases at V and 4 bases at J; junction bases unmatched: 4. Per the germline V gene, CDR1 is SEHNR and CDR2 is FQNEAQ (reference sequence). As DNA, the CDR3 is TGTGCCAGCAGCTTATCAGGGGGCCCTTACAATGAGCAGTTCTTC. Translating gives CASSLSGGPYNEQFF.

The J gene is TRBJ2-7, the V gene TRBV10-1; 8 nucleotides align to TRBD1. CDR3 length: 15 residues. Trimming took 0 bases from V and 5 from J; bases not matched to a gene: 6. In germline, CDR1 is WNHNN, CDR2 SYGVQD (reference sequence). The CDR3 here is CASSESVRGLNEQYF. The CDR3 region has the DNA TGCGCCAGCAGTGAGTCCGTCAGGGGGCTGAACGAGCAGTACTTC.

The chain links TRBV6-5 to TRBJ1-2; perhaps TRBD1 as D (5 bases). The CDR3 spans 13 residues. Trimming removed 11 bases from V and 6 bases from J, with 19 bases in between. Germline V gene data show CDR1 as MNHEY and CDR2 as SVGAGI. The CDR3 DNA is TGTGCCTCACGGGACTTCCAAAATCATGGCTACACCTTC. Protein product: CASRDFQNHGYTF.

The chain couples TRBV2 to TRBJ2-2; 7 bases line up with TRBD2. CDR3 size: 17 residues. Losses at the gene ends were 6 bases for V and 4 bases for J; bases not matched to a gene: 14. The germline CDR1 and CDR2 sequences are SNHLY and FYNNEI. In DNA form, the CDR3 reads TGTGCCAGCAGCGATTCCCCGTGGCGGGAGAGCACCGGGGAGCTGTTTTTT. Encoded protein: CASSDSPWRESTGELFF.

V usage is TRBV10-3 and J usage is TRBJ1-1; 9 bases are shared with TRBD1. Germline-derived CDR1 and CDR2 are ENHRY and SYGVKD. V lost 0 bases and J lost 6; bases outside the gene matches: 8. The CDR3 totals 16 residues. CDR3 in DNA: TGTGCCATCAGTGAGTCACAGGGGGCGATTACCCCTGAAGCTTTCTTT. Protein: CAISESQGAITPEAFF.